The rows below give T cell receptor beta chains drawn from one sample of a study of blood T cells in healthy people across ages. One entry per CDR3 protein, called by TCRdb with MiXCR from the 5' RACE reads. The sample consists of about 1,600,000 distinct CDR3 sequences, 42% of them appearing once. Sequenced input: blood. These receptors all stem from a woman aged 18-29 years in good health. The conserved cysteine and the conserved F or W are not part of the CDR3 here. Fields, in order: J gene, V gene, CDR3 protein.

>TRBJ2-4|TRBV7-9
ASSLEWGGVAKNIQY
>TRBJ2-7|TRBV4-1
ASSQDWAQSSYEQY
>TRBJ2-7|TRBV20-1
SASDSGYEQY
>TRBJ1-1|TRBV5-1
ASSSGQGGLNTEAF
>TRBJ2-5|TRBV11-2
ASSLSGPGGIETQY
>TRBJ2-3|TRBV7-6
ASSSRTTSSTDTQY
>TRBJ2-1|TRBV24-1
ATSDQRGGRNEQF
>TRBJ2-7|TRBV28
ASNPTASYEQY
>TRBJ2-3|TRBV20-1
SARDPASGGGRTQY
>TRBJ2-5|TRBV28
ASSGSSGTTQETQY
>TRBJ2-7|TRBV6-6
ASSPPGTPYEQY
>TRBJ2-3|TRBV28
ASSLQGRGSSTTDTQY
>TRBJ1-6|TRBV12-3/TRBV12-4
ASNVGQGYSPLH
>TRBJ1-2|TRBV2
ASSEQGQGYT
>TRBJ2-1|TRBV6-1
ASHGLAGGNEQF
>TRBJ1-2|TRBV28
ASSLRGAAMDGYT
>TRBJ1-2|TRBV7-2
ASSLSQNLQGSGYT
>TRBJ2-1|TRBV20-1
SARDLTSGRAYNEQF
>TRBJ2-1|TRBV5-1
ASSLAPKPEQF
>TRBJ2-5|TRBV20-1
SAVKGLLAETQY
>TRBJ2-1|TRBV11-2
ASSSSGTSGRGGEQF
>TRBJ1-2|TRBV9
ASSVGTDNYGYT
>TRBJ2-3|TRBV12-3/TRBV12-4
ASNLGGGTDTQY
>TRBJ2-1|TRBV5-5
ASSVGGADYNEQF
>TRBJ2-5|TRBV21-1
ASSSGDRDKETQY
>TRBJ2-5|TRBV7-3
ASSLTWTSGRTQY
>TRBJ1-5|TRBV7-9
ASSKQGARQPQH
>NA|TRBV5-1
ASSTGSLGTVGTQY
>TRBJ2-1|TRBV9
ASSGREGSYNEQF
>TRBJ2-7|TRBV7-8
ASSFPITPYEQY
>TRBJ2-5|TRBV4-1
ASSQAGACEQY
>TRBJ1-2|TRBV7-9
ASSLSGGLAVGYT
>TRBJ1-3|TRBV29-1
SVGNLGSGNTIY
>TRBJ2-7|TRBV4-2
ASTGISSSGSNEQY
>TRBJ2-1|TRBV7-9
ASSLWSAKEQF
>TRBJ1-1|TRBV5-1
ASSGTGANTEAF
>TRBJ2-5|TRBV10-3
AFDREQETQY
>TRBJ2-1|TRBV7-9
ASSLLIQRPYNEQF
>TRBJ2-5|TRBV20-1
SAVQGGRRGQETQY
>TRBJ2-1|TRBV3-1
ASSLPGTGGSEQF
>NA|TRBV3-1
ASSQDVGAYEQY
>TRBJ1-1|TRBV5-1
ASSASNQGNEAF
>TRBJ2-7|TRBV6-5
ASSYSRTGGPTPYEQY
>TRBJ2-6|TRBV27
ASSLYGGSGANVLT
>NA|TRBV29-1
SVPQGRGEQY